Sequencing of this T cell receptor (beta chain) was carried out in a study of blood T cells in healthy people across ages. The study, taken as a whole, reports: Naive T cell percentage showed a strong correlation with TCR beta diversity. Age showed a roughly linear inverse relationship with TCR beta diversity per million T cells.

This clonotype was observed a handful of times. Its antigen is currently unknown. The CDR3 is made up of 14 amino acids. The ends were cut back, 6 bases at V and 4 bases at J, with 13 bases in the middle. Using a J-beta primer mix together with a sample-barcoded 5' primer, a second PCR was run for roughly 7 to 12 cycles. TCRdb processed the 5' RACE reads anew with MiXCR; each CDR3 protein has one entry. This sample carries about 1.8 million distinct CDR3 sequences, around 50% of them seen once, and the ten largest clones take 2.1%. The chain is built from TRBV12-3 or TRBV12-4 and TRBJ2-1; the D call may be TRBD1 or TRBD2 (5 bases each). Source material: blood. The sequence derives from a woman aged 40-49 years in good health. CDR3 coding DNA: TGTGCCAGCAGGATCGGGGCAGTTTACAATGAGCAGTTCTTC. Translating gives CASRIGAVYNEQFF.